This T cell receptor (beta chain) was recovered during a study of cytomegalovirus exposure and HLA in healthy donors. Study-level findings and limits: The study found most TCR sequences rare, yet found some public TCRs in many donors. Altogether, 150 to 200 TCR beta chains were recorded as cytomegalovirus-associated.

With regard to this clone: Its antigen remains unidentified.

V gave up 8 bases and J gave up 2 bases, with 21 bases separating them. CDR3 length: 16 amino acids. Germline loops: CDR1 MNHEY, CDR2 SMNVEV (reference sequence). PCR used 60 Vbeta primers and 13 Jbeta primers. The data were produced by immunoSEQ multiplex PCR, yet TCRdb's version contains in-frame clones alone and is incomplete. Here the sample table reports 200,000 or so clones. The specimen was PBMCs. This TCR came from a boy younger than 18 in good health and CMV-seronegative. The rearrangement uses TRBV27 and TRBJ2-5; weak D call: TRBD2 (7 bases). CDR3 sequence: CASRSIGGAGQETQYF. DNA of the CDR3: TGTGCCAGCCGATCCATAGGGGGGGCGGGTCAAGAGACCCAGTACTTC.